Following are 15 T cell receptor beta chains from one sample sequenced in a study of T cell responses to AZD1222 COVID-19 vaccine. Using immunoSEQ multiplex PCR, the repertoire was profiled, and TCRdb retains in-frame clones only, with some absent. The sample carries about 130,000 clones, about 93% recorded once. The source material was peripheral blood, sampled on day 0 of AZD1222 vaccination. The receptors were sampled from an adult in good health.

The V and J genes are TRBV3-1 (or the pseudogene TRBV3-2) and TRBJ2-1; D is undetermined. The CDR3 has 14 residues. V was pared by 1 base and J by 5 bases, with 9 bases between. CDR1 and CDR2 (germline): LGHDT, YNNKEL (reference sequence). The CDR3 DNA follows: TGTGCCAGCAGCCAAGTTGGCGAGGACAATGAGCAGTTCTTC. Protein sequence: CASSQVGEDNEQFF.

The CDR3 DNA sequence: TGTGCCTGGACAATCTACTCTGGAAACACCATATATTTT. Translated: CAWTIYSGNTIYF. V gene TRBV30 combines with J gene TRBJ1-3; D unclear. CDR1 is GTSNPN and CDR2 is SVGIG in the germline V gene (reference sequence). The CDR3 extends over 13 amino acids. Trimming took 4 bases from V and 0 from J, leaving 7 bases between them.

The V gene is TRBV2, the J gene TRBJ1-1; 8 bases are a match to TRBD1. Germline CDR1 SNHLY, CDR2 FYNNEI. The CDR3 totals 14 residues. Unmatched junction bases numbered 5, after V lost 6 bases and J lost 2 bases. The CDR3 loop is CASSPTGVNTEAFF. The CDR3 DNA reads TGTGCCAGCAGCCCGACAGGGGTCAACACTGAAGCTTTCTTT.

V is TRBV5-5 and J is TRBJ1-1, with TRBD1 as a possible D gene (6 bases). Trimming removed 1 base from V and 1 base from J, with 11 bases in between. The germline V gene encodes CDR1 SGHKS and CDR2 YYEKEE (reference sequence). This CDR3 is 15 amino acids long. The CDR3 sequence: CASSLFGGSNTEAFF. In DNA, the CDR3 is TGTGCCAGCAGCTTGTTTGGGGGCTCGAACACTGAAGCTTTCTTT.

This sequence joins TRBV2 and TRBJ2-5; D is uncertain. V lost 5 bases and J lost 2, with 0 bases in between. From germline, CDR1 is SNHLY and CDR2 FYNNEI. The CDR3 is 10 residues long. In nucleotides, the CDR3 is TGTGCCAGCAGTCAAGAGACCCAGTACTTC. Protein: CASSQETQYF.

This rearrangement joins TRBV9 to TRBJ2-7; D perhaps matches TRBD2 (5 bases). The CDR3 extends over 14 amino acids. Trimming stripped 0 bases from V and 3 bases from J, with 10 bases between. Per germline, CDR1 SGDLS and CDR2 YYNGEE. The CDR3 loop is CASSVGTPDYEQYF. Here the CDR3 DNA reads TGTGCCAGCAGCGTAGGGACTCCCGACTACGAGCAGTACTTC. The full variable domain, in which reference TRBV9 and TRBJ2-7 provide the parts outside the CDR3, is DSGVTQTPKHLITATGQRVTLRCSPRSGDLSVYWYQQSLDQGLQFLIQYYNGEERAKGNILERFSAQQFPDLHSELNLSSLELGDSALYFCASSVGTPDYEQYFGPGTRLTVT.

The CDR3 sequence is CASSQSPNTGELFF. CDR3 in DNA: TGTGCCAGCAGCCAATCTCCGAACACCGGGGAGCTGTTTTTT. J is TRBJ2-2 and V is TRBV3-1 (or the pseudogene TRBV3-2); D not certain. Per germline, CDR1 LGHDT and CDR2 YNNKEL (reference sequence). The V end lost 2 bases, the J end lost 0 bases, and 4 bases lay between the germline ends. This CDR3 region has 14 residues.

The rearrangement uses TRBV5-1 and TRBJ2-1; 10 nucleotides line up with TRBD2. Germline V gene lookup returns CDR1 SGHRS and CDR2 YFSETQ. The CDR3 is 14 amino acids. J gave up 8 bases and V 0 bases, and 2 bases lay outside the gene matches. DNA of the CDR3: TGCGCCAGCAGCTTGGGACTAGCGGGTTATGAGCAGTTCTTC. It encodes CASSLGLAGYEQFF.

This chain joins TRBV5-4 and TRBJ1-6; 7 bases agree with TRBD1. This CDR3 has 14 residues. The ends lost 4 bases at V and 8 bases at J; junction bases unmatched: 6. Germline V gene data show CDR1 as SGHNT and CDR2 as YYREEE (reference sequence). The CDR3 DNA reads as TGTGCCAGCAGCCCTACAGGGGTTGATTCACCCCTCCACTTT. This gives the protein CASSPTGVDSPLHF.

This chain connects TRBV12-5 to TRBJ2-7; tentatively, D is TRBD1 (5 bases). V was shortened by 1 base and J by 2 bases, with 6 bases between the two germline ends. Germline V gene lookup returns CDR1 LGHNT and CDR2 FRNRAP. There are 13 residues in the CDR3. CDR3 bases: TGTGCTAGTGGTTTGGGACAGACCTACGAGCAGTACTTC. Amino acid sequence: CASGLGQTYEQYF.

V is TRBV7-6 and J is TRBJ1-3; D gene uncertain. The CDR3 is 17 residues long. V was shortened by 2 bases and J by 3 bases, with 17 bases between the two germline ends. Per the germline V gene, CDR1 is SGHVS and CDR2 is FNYEAQ. Here the CDR3 reads CASSLSPGMESGNTIYF. CDR3 nucleotide sequence: TGTGCCAGCAGCTTATCCCCCGGGATGGAGAGTGGAAACACCATATATTTT. Supplemented by reference TRBV7-6 and TRBJ1-3, the full variable domain reads GAGVSQSPRYKVTKRGQDVALRCDPISGHVSLYWYRQALGQGPEFLTYFNYEAQQDKSGLPNDRFSAERPEGSISTLTIQRTEQRDSAMYRCASSLSPGMESGNTIYFGEGSWLTVV.

The chain recombines TRBV6-2 or TRBV6-3 with TRBJ2-4; weak D call: TRBD2 (5 bases). This CDR3 comprises 17 residues. Germline-derived CDR1 and CDR2 are MNHEY and SVGEGT. V lost 5 bases to trimming and J lost 1 base, with 18 bases between them. In DNA form, the CDR3 reads TGTGCCAGCAGTGACGGCCGAACTAGTTTTGCCAAAAACATTCAGTACTTC. Translation: CASSDGRTSFAKNIQYF.

This chain uses TRBV5-1 with TRBJ1-2, with no clear D. The CDR3 contains 13 residues. The germline CDR1 and CDR2 sequences are SGHRS and YFSETQ. CDR3 sequence reads: CGSRRGSDYGYTF. CDR3 nucleotide sequence: TGCGGCAGTAGGAGAGGGAGTGACTATGGCTACACCTTC.

The chain carries TRBV14 and TRBJ2-3; D may be TRBD1 (6 bases). CDR3 length: 15 amino acids. Trimming took off 3 bases at V and 2 bases at J, with 12 bases between the two ends. The V gene's germline CDR1 is SGHDN and CDR2 FVKESK. The CDR3: CASSQGNRVTDTQYF. The CDR3, as DNA: TGTGCCAGCAGCCAGGGTAACAGGGTCACAGATACGCAGTATTTT.

The V gene is TRBV4-3, the J gene TRBJ1-6; D gene unclear. Trimming took 1 base from V and 10 from J, leaving 8 bases between them. This CDR3 contains 13 residues. Germline values: CDR1 LGHNA, CDR2 YSLEER. Here the CDR3 reads CASSQVSGSPLHF. CDR3 sequence (DNA): TGCGCCAGCAGCCAAGTTTCCGGGTCACCCCTCCACTTT.